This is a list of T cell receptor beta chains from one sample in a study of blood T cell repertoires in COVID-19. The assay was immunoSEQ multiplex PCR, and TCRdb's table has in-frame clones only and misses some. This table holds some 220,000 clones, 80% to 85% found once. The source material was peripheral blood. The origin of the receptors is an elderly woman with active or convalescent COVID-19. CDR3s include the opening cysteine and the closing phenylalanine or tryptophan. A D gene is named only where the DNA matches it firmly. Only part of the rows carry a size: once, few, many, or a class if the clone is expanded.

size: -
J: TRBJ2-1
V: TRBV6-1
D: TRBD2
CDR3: CASSEAGREYYNEQFF
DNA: TGTGCCAGCAGTGAAGCCGGGCGGGAGTACTACAATGAGCAGTTCTTC

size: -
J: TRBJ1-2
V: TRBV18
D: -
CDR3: CASSPAGGSYGYTF
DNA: TGTGCCAGCTCACCAGCGGGGGGGTCTTATGGCTACACCTTC

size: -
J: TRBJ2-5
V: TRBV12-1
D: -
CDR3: CASSSPTGTGQETQYF
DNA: TGTGCCAGCAGCTCACCCACCGGGACAGGGCAAGAGACCCAGTACTTC

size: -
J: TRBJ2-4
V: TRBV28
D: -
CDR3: CASSTPLPGRDIQYF
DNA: TGTGCCAGCAGCACACCTTTACCGGGAAGGGACATTCAGTACTTC

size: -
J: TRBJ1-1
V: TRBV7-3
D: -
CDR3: CASSLMGGGTNTEAFF
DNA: TGTGCCAGCAGCTTAATGGGAGGGGGAACGAACACTGAAGCTTTCTTT

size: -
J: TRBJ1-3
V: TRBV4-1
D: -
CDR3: CASSPGQIRGNTIYF
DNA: TGCGCCAGCAGCCCCGGACAGATACGGGGAAACACCATATATTTT

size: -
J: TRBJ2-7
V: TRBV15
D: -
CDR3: CATSIMRASSYEQYF
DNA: TGTGCCACCAGCATTATGCGGGCTAGCTCCTACGAGCAGTACTTC

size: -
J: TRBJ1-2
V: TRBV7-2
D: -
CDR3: CASSSSSSNYGYTF
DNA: TGTGCCAGCAGCTCGTCTTCGTCTAACTATGGCTACACCTTC

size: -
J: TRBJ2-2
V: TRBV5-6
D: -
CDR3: CASSPLEPVGTGELFF
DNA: TGTGCCAGCAGCCCCTTGGAGCCCGTGGGTACCGGGGAGCTGTTTTTT

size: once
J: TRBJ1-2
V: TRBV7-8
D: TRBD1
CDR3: CASSLAQGAIYGYTF
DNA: TGTGCCAGCAGCTTAGCGCAGGGGGCTATCTATGGCTACACCTTC

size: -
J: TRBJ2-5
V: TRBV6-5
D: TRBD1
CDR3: CASRTPDRATTQYF
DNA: TGTGCCAGCAGAACACCGGACAGGGCCACGACCCAGTACTTC

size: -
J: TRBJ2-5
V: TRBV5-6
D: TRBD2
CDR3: CASSYTGSGGPGYF
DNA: TGTGCCAGCAGCTACACGGGGAGCGGGGGCCCCGGGTACTTC

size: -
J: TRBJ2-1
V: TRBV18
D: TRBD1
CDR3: CASSPSGQVYNEQFF
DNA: TGTGCCAGCTCACCGTCGGGACAGGTCTACAATGAGCAGTTCTTC

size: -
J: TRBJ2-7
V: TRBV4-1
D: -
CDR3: CASSRQEQYEQYF
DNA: TGCGCCAGCAGCCGACAAGAGCAATACGAGCAGTACTTC

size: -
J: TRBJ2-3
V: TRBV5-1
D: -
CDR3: CASSSWTQKDTQYF
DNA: TGCGCCAGCAGCTCTTGGACACAGAAGGATACGCAGTATTTT

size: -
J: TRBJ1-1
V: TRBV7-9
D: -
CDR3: CASSLGPAMNTEAFF
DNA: TGTGCCAGCAGCTTAGGTCCAGCGATGAACACTGAAGCTTTCTTT

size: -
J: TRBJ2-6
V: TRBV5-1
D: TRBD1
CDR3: CASSPDRGTGANVLTF
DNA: TGCGCCAGCAGCCCGGACAGGGGGACTGGGGCCAACGTCCTGACTTTC

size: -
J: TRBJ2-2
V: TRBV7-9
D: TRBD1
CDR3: CASSPGQGDTGELFF
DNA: TGTGCCAGCAGCCCTGGACAGGGCGACACCGGGGAGCTGTTTTTT

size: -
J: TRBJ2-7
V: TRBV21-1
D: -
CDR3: CASSTHPPGSDEQYF
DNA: TGTGCCAGCAGCACCCACCCGCCGGGTTCGGACGAGCAGTACTTC

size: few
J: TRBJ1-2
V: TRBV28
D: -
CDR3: CASTPGGKDYGYTF
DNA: TGTGCCAGCACCCCTGGGGGGAAGGACTATGGCTACACCTTC

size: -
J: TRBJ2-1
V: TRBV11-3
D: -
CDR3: CASSLDGRGDYNEQFF
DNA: TGTGCCAGCAGCTTAGATGGAAGGGGTGACTACAATGAGCAGTTCTTC

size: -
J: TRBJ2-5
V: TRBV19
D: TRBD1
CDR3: CASSITGQGASETQYF
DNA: TGTGCCAGTAGTATCACCGGACAGGGGGCATCAGAGACCCAGTACTTC

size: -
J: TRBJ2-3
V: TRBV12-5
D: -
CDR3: CASGFSGQATQYF
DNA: TGTGCTAGTGGTTTTTCAGGGCAGGCTACGCAGTATTTT

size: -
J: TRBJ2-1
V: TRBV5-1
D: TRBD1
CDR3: CASGTGGSYNEQFF
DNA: TGCGCCAGCGGGACAGGGGGTTCCTACAATGAGCAGTTCTTC

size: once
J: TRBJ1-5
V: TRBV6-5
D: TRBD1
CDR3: CASSSMDRAGQPQHF
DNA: TGTGCCAGCAGTTCTATGGACAGGGCCGGACAGCCCCAGCATTTT

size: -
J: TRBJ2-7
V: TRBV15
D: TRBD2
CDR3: CATSRGGLATYEQYF
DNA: TGTGCCACCAGCAGAGGGGGACTAGCGACCTACGAGCAGTACTTC

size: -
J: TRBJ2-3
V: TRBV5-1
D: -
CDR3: CASSTNPGPAGDTQYF
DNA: TGCGCCAGCAGCACTAATCCGGGTCCAGCGGGCGATACGCAGTATTTT

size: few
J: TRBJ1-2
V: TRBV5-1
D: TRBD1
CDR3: CASSEGQGNYGYTF
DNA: TGCGCCAGCAGCGAGGGACAGGGGAACTATGGCTACACCTTC

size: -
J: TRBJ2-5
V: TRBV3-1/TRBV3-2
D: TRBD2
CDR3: CASSQETSTQETQYF
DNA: TGTGCCAGCAGCCAAGAGACTAGCACCCAAGAGACCCAGTACTTC

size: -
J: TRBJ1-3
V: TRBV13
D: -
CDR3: CASSAKISGVRNTIYF
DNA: TGTGCCAGCAGCGCGAAAATCTCAGGGGTTAGAAACACCATATATTTT

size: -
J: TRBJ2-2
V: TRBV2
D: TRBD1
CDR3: CASSRTGTGSTGELFF
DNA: TGTGCCAGCAGTAGAACCGGGACAGGGTCCACCGGGGAGCTGTTTTTT

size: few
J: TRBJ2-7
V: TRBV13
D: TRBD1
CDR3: CASSASTGGSYEQYF
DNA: TGTGCCAGCAGCGCCTCGACAGGGGGGTCCTACGAGCAGTACTTC

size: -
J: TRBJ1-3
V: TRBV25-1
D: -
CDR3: CASRQSSGNTIYF
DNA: TGTGCCAGCAGACAGAGCTCTGGAAACACCATATATTTT

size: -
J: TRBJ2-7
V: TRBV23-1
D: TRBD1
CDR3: CASIRDRERAAYEQYF
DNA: TGCGCCAGCATTCGGGACAGGGAACGAGCGGCCTACGAGCAGTACTTC

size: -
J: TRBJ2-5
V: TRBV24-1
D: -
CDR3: CATSLGMTGSAGTQYF
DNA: TGTGCCACCAGTTTGGGAATGACAGGCTCGGCGGGGACCCAGTACTTC

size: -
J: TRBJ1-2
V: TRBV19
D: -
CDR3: CASIGDILNYGYTF
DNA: TGTGCCAGTATTGGGGACATACTCAACTATGGCTACACCTTC

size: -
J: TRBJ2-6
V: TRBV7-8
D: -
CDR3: CASSPRQTAGANVLTF
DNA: TGTGCCAGCAGCCCAAGACAGACCGCTGGGGCCAACGTCCTGACTTTC

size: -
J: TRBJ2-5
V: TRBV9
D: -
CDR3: CASSVVGGRETQYF
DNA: TGTGCCAGCAGCGTAGTAGGGGGACGGGAGACCCAGTACTTC

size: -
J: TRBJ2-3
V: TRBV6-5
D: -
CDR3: CASSYSVGDINPTQYF
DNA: TGTGCCAGCAGTTACTCGGTAGGGGACATCAACCCGACGCAGTATTTT

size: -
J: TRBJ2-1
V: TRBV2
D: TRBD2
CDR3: CASTPGQGAPASGRAVGYNEQFF
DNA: TGTGCCAGCACCCCCGGGCAGGGGGCGCCGGCTAGCGGGAGGGCCGTCGGCTACAATGAGCAGTTCTTC

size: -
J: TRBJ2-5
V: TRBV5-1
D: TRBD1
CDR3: CASSPAAGQGYETQYF
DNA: TGCGCCAGCAGCCCCGCTGCGGGACAGGGGTATGAGACCCAGTACTTC

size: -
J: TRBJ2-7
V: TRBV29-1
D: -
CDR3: CSVESLEGTDYEQYF
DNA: TGCAGCGTTGAAAGCCTTGAGGGAACCGACTACGAGCAGTACTTC

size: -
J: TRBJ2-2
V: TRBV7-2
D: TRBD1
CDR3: CASSPQGAGTGELFF
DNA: TGTGCCAGCAGCCCGCAGGGGGCGGGCACCGGGGAGCTGTTTTTT

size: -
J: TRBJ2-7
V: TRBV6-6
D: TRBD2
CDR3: CASSRGGYEQYF
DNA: TGTGCCAGCAGTCGGGGAGGGTACGAGCAGTACTTC

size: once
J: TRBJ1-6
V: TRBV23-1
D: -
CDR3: CASSPRLGRRNSPLHF
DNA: TGCGCCAGCAGTCCTCGACTTGGGAGAAGGAATTCACCCCTCCACTTT

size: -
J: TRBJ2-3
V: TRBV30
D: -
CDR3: CAWSADYSTDTQYF
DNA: TGTGCCTGGAGTGCGGACTACTCCACAGATACGCAGTATTTT

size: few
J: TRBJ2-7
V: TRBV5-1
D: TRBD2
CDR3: CASSPGNSGTADEQYF
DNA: TGCGCCAGCAGCCCAGGGAATAGCGGGACCGCGGACGAGCAGTACTTC

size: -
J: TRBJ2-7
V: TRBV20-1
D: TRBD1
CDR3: CSARQGYEQYF
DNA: TGCAGTGCAAGACAGGGTTACGAGCAGTACTTC

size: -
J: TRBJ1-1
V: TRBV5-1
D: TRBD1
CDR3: CASSPATGRTEAFF
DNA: TGCGCCAGCAGCCCCGCGACAGGGAGAACTGAAGCTTTCTTT

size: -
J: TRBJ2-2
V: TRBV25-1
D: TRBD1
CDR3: CASSLREGANTGELFF
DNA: TGTGCCAGCAGTCTCCGTGAGGGGGCTAACACCGGGGAGCTGTTTTTT

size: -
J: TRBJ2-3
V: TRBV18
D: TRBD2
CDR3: CASSQGLASYTDTQYF
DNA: TGTGCCAGCTCCCAAGGACTAGCCTCGTACACAGATACGCAGTATTTT